A single T cell receptor beta chain is shown here with its context. Its cognate antigen is unknown. The data are from a study of T-cell memory formation after mild COVID-19. Findings and caveats of the study: Of the contracting clones, CD4+ ones lay mainly in CM and EM, and CD8+ ones in EMRA. Confirmation of SARS-CoV-2 specificity was lacking for second-wave clones peaking day 37. The finding that pre-infection memory included some responding clones suggested that cross-reactive memory joined.

Employing constant-segment primers, 5'RACE generated TCR alpha and TCR beta cDNA libraries bearing sample barcodes and UMIs. From the 5' RACE reads, TCRdb called clonotypes with MiXCR, one entry per CDR3 protein. The table shows approximately 410,000 distinct CDR3 sequences, with about 22% occurring only once. Germline V lookup: CDR1 SGHDT, CDR2 YYEEEE. Trimming removed 3 bases at V and 4 bases at J, with 10 bases between. The CDR3 totals 13 residues. Input material: PBMCs or a T cell subset sorted from them (not recorded which). This clonotype was obtained from an adult woman who had mild COVID-19 (a few samples of this study predate the infection). Cell type and time point are not known. The chain employs TRBV5-6 and TRBJ1-1; D is unresolved. The CDR3 reads CASSWADGTEAFF. The CDR3 DNA reads as TGTGCCAGCAGCTGGGCCGATGGCACTGAAGCTTTCTTT.